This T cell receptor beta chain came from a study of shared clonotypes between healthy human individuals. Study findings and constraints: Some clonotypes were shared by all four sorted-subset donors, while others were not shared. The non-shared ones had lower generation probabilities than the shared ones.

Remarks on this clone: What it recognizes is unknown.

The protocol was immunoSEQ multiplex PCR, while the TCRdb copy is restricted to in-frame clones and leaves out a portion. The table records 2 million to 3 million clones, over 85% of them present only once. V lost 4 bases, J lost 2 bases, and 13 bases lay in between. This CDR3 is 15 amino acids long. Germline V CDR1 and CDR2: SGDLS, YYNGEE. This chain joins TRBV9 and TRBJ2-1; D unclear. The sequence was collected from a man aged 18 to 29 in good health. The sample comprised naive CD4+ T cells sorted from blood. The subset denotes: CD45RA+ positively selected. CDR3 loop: CASSLGPITYNEQFF. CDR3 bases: TGTGCCAGCAGCCTTGGGCCGATAACCTACAATGAGCAGTTCTTC.